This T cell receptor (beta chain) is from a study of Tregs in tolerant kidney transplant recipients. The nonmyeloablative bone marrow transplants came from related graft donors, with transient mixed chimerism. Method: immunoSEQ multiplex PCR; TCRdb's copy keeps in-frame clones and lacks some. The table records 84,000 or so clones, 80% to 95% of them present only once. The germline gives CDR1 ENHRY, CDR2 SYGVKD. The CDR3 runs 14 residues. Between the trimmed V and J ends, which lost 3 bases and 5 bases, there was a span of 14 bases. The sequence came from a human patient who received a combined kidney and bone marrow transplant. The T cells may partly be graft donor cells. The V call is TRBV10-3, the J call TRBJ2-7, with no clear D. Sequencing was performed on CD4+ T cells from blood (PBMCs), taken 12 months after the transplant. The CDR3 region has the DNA TGTGCCATCAGTGACTCCTACCTTCCTCACGAGCAGTACTTC. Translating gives CAISDSYLPHEQYF.